This T cell receptor beta chain is from a study of a mutant IDH1 vaccine in newly diagnosed glioma. Study summary: Treated patients comprised about 60% males and approximately 38% females, mean age roughly 44 years. Most patients had radiochemotherapy with temozolomide before enrollment; others had one alone.

Concerning this clone: Antigen specificity is unknown. Different DNA sequences within this sample yield the same CDR3.

Time point in this sample: week 11, during vaccination. Vaccine doses each comprised 300 ug of mutant IDH1 20-mer peptide, with topical imiquimod. Clones were sequenced by immunoSEQ multiplex PCR, and TCRdb holds only the in-frame ones, with some missing. The sample gives about 60,000 clones, approximately 84% of which show up once; 3% to 4% is in the top ten. The germline CDR1 and CDR2 sequences are SGHDT and YYEEEE. Trimming stripped 3 bases from V and 2 bases from J, with 13 bases between. This CDR3 contains 15 residues. The chain recombines TRBV5-6 with TRBJ2-3, with D tentatively TRBD2 (5 bases). This TCR was sampled from a man aged 25-40 years with glioma. This material consisted of PBMCs, taken from a glioma patient whose treatment included an IDH1 peptide vaccine. The chain's CDR3 is CASSSGPTTTDTQYF. For the CDR3, the DNA is TGTGCCAGCAGCTCTGGGCCGACTACCACAGATACGCAGTATTTT.